This TCR beta chain comes out of a study of blood T cell repertoires in COVID-19 (dated by TCRdb to the early 2020s). For the study in its entirety: Samples from collaborators originated in the United States, Italy and Spain and spanned both the acute and convalescent phases of COVID-19. The prospective study material was composed of cDNA or gDNA derived from T cells, B-cell-depleted T cells, or PBMCs. Deeply sampled blood TCRbeta repertoires from subjects exposed to, actively infected with, or recovered from COVID-19 were included in the dataset. The repertoires were made available in a free public database intended to serve as a resource for research on the immune response to SARS-CoV-2. Samples were obtained from the ongoing ImmuneRACE study (first 160 participants) and from some 1,300 subjects provided by 6 global collaborators. A de-identified subject ID, COVID-19 status, age in years and sex were almost always included in the sample metadata. Where HLA class I and class II types were available, the types were taken from metadata supplied by the sample provider, not from assay-based typing. Overall study results and their limits: The quantity of clinical and demographic metadata differed by source and by participant and was supplied without curation.

Each collaborating institution followed its own protocols to collect whole blood in K2EDTA tubes. For TCRbeta analysis, collaborators shipped samples as frozen whole blood, isolated PBMCs, or DNA extracted from either of those sample types. V loses 6 bases at its end and J loses 4 bases; junction bases beyond the gene matches: 9. CDR1 and CDR2 (MNHNY, SVGAGI) derive from the germline V gene (reference sequence). There are 14 amino acids in the CDR3, from cysteine to phenylalanine inclusive. The kept DNA is CDR3 alone, 42 bases in frame from the first base. As concerns this clone: The antigen this receptor binds is unknown. No base quality values were provided; no much bigger clone lies one nucleotide off.

TCRbeta CDR3 regions were amplified from genomic DNA using the immunoSEQ Assay, a bias-controlled multiplex PCR. The paper's data handling went like this. The number of nucleated cells in each sample was estimated from the amplification of reference gene primers within the assay. Sequence reads were collapsed and filtered to measure the absolute abundance of every unique TCRbeta CDR3 rearrangement. For each sample, productive Simpson clonality was calculated by taking the square root of Simpson's diversity index across productive rearrangements. TCRdb's version of the immuneACCESS table is confined to in-frame rearrangements and falls short of the full clone set. An unresolved V gene accounts for under half of the shortfall where checked; the remainder is of unknown origin. That table is the source of V, J and clone size, and D and trimming were worked out from the DNA. This sample holds hundreds of thousands of clones; around 87% were observed only once. Around 2.9% of the sample lies in the top ten.

The receptor's source is a human donor in a cohort sampled during active COVID-19. The V gene is TRBV6-6 and the J gene is TRBJ2-7, and TRBD1 aligns with 7 junction nucleotides. Sequenced sample: peripheral blood. The DNA sequence is as follows: TGTGCCAGCAGAGATACAGGGGTCTTGTACGAGCAGTACTTC. Translated, this is CASRDTGVLYEQYF.